These 26 T cell receptor beta chains came from one sample sequenced in a study of blood T cell repertoires in COVID-19. Method: immunoSEQ multiplex PCR; TCRdb's copy keeps in-frame clones and lacks some. The sample includes 220,000 or so clones, roughly four fifths of them seen just once. The sample taken for sequencing was peripheral blood. Receptors were obtained from a woman of 80 years or more with acute or convalescent COVID-19.

The rearrangement uses TRBV5-1 and TRBJ2-1; 8 bases line up with TRBD2. The length of the CDR3 is 13 residues. Germline trimming cut 4 bases from V and 7 bases from J; bases unmatched to any gene: 4. CDR1 is SGHRS, CDR2 YFSETQ, per germline. CDR3 nucleotide sequence: TGCGCCAGCAGCCCACCTAGCGGGAATGAGCAGTTCTTC. Residues: CASSPPSGNEQFF.

The gene calls are TRBV5-1 and TRBJ1-2; possible D gene TRBD1, 5 bases. In germline, CDR1 is SGHRS, CDR2 YFSETQ. The length of the CDR3 is 13 residues. With 0 bases removed from V and 5 bases from J, the gap between germline ends came to 8 bases. CDR3 sequence: CASSLVAGYGYTF. CDR3 in DNA: TGCGCCAGCAGCTTGGTGGCAGGGTATGGCTACACCTTC.

V usage is TRBV5-5 and J usage is TRBJ2-1; the match to TRBD1 covers 7 bases. The CDR3 sequence is 13 residues long. The V gene's germline CDR1 is SGHKS and CDR2 YYEKEE (reference sequence). Unmatched junction bases numbered 5, after V lost 4 bases and J lost 7 bases. The CDR3 DNA sequence: TGTGCCAGCAGCCCCCTGACAGGGAATGAGCAGTTCTTC. It encodes CASSPLTGNEQFF.

This clone was recorded a few times. The V and J genes are TRBV6-6 and TRBJ2-2, with a possible D match to TRBD1 (5 bases). In germline, CDR1 is MNHNY, CDR2 SVGAGI (reference sequence). The V and J ends lost 4 bases and 0 bases respectively, with 9 bases between them. The CDR3 length is 15 residues. The DNA of the CDR3 is TGTGCCAGCAGTTGGGTCAGGGCGAACACCGGGGAGCTGTTTTTT. Its protein product is CASSWVRANTGELFF.

This clone was counted between two and nine times. V is TRBV27 and J is TRBJ1-1; D gene unclear. The CDR3 has 13 amino acids. Germline V gives CDR1 MNHEY, CDR2 SMNVEV (reference sequence). V was pared by 5 bases and J by 4 bases, with 11 bases between. CDR3 protein: CASSPLSGTEAFF. The CDR3 DNA sequence: TGTGCCAGCAGTCCCCTTAGTGGCACTGAAGCTTTCTTT.

The chain uses TRBV7-2 and TRBJ1-2; D gene ambiguous. The V end was cut by 5 bases, the J end by 8 bases, with 15 bases between. There are 13 residues in the CDR3. Germline V gene sequence: CDR1 SGHTA, CDR2 FQGNSA. The CDR3 protein is CASSAVPGVGYTF. The CDR3 bases are TGTGCCAGCAGCGCGGTCCCCGGAGTAGGCTACACCTTC.

The chain links TRBV2 to TRBJ2-1; 11 bases align to TRBD2. CDR1 and CDR2 from the germline V gene are SNHLY and FYNNEI. Trimming removed 8 bases from V and 10 bases from J; junction bases left unmatched: 7. CDR3 size: 13 residues. CDR3 residues: CASDGSGRGEQFF. The CDR3 DNA reads TGTGCCAGCGATGGTAGCGGGAGGGGGGAGCAGTTCTTC.

The gene calls are TRBV7-8 and TRBJ2-1, with a tentative D call TRBD1 (6 bases). Trimming shortened V by 3 bases and J by 3 bases, and 12 bases separated the two germline ends. Germline V gene data show CDR1 as SGHVS and CDR2 as FQNEAQ. The CDR3 is made up of 15 amino acids. CDR3 loop: CASSFAGTNYNEQFF. CDR3 sequence (DNA): TGTGCCAGCAGCTTCGCCGGGACAAACTACAATGAGCAGTTCTTC.

The chain couples TRBV28 to TRBJ2-7; no firm D call. Germline V gene data show CDR1 as MDHEN and CDR2 as SYDVKM. This CDR3 comprises 14 residues. V was trimmed by 9 bases and J by 2 bases, leaving 17 bases between them. CDR3 amino acids: CASAIDIRPYEQYF. In nucleotides, the CDR3 is TGTGCCAGTGCGATAGACATAAGGCCCTACGAGCAGTACTTC.

V gene TRBV14 combines with J gene TRBJ2-5, with TRBD2 matching 11 bases. With 4 bases clipped from V and 5 bases from J, the junction kept 9 bases outside the gene matches. The germline V gene encodes CDR1 SGHDN and CDR2 FVKESK. The CDR3 is made up of 16 amino acids. The CDR3 reads CASSRYSGRAGETQYF. The CDR3 bases are TGTGCCAGCAGCCGGTATAGCGGGAGGGCTGGTGAGACCCAGTACTTC.

The CDR3 is CASSIDKTYGYTF. In DNA, the CDR3 is TGTGCCAGCTCAATTGACAAAACCTATGGCTACACCTTC. The V and J genes are TRBV18 and TRBJ1-2; D is undetermined. The CDR3 covers 13 residues. Germline assignment: CDR1 KGHSH and CDR2 LQKENI. Trimming left V 5 bases short and J 4 bases short, with 11 bases between.

DNA of the CDR3: TGCGCCAGCAGCTTGACAGGGGGCGCAGGGAAAGGCTACACCTTC. Residues: CASSLTGGAGKGYTF. The chain is built from TRBV5-1 and TRBJ1-2; 9 positions match TRBD1. Germline values: CDR1 SGHRS, CDR2 YFSETQ. The CDR3 totals 15 residues. After removal of 1 base from V and 8 bases from J, the junction contained 9 bases not matched to a gene. The full variable domain, completed using reference TRBV5-1 and TRBJ1-2, is KAGVTQTPRYLIKTRGQQVTLSCSPISGHRSVSWYQQTPGQGLQFLFEYFSETQRNKGNFPGRFSGRQFSNSRSEMNVSTLELGDSALYLCASSLTGGAGKGYTFGSGTRLTVV.

The rearrangement links TRBV5-6 to TRBJ2-5; 9 bases map to TRBD1. Germline assignment: CDR1 SGHDT and CDR2 YYEEEE. The V and J ends lost 7 bases and 5 bases, in that order; junction bases with no gene match: 6. This CDR3 comprises 13 residues. CDR3 in DNA: TGTGCCAGCGGGGACAGGGTTTCGGAGACCCAGTACTTC. It encodes CASGDRVSETQYF. Full variable domain (outside the CDR3, taken from reference TRBV5-6 and TRBJ2-5): DAGVTQSPTHLIKTRGQQVTLRCSPKSGHDTVSWYQQALGQGPQFIFQYYEEEERQRGNFPDRFSGHQFPNYSSELNVNALLLGDSALYLCASGDRVSETQYFGPGTRLLVL.

V usage is TRBV6-2 or TRBV6-3 and J usage is TRBJ2-5; 9 bases map to TRBD2. Germline CDR1 reads MNHEY; CDR2 reads SVGEGT. V lost 2 bases to trimming and J lost 5 bases; unmatched junction nucleotides: 9. The CDR3 contains 16 residues. For the CDR3, the DNA is TGTGCCAGCAGTTACGGTCCGCGGGGGGGCCGGGAGACCCAGTACTTC. Protein product: CASSYGPRGGRETQYF.

V gene TRBV11-2 combines with J gene TRBJ2-1, with 10 positions matching TRBD2. This CDR3 has 14 amino acids. Trimming at V came to 5 bases and at J to 6 bases, leaving 4 bases not matched to a gene. Germline V lookup: CDR1 SGHAT, CDR2 FQNNGV. The chain's CDR3 is CASSPRLAGNEQFF. The CDR3 DNA follows: TGTGCCAGCAGCCCCCGACTAGCGGGCAATGAGCAGTTCTTC.

The chain uses TRBV5-6 and TRBJ2-5; TRBD1 agrees at 7 bases. Germline lookup yields CDR1 SGHDT and CDR2 YYEEEE. Trimming cost V 5 bases and J 4 bases; bases outside gene matches: 8. The CDR3 runs 14 residues. The CDR3 here is CASSFDRDGETQYF. The CDR3 DNA sequence: TGTGCCAGCAGTTTTGACAGGGATGGAGAGACCCAGTACTTC.

The chain couples TRBV5-4 to TRBJ2-7; TRBD2 might be the D (6 bases). This CDR3 is built from 14 residues. Germline CDR1 SGHNT, CDR2 YYREEE (reference sequence). Trimming left V 2 bases short and J 3 bases short, with 12 bases between. CDR3 region: CASSFRRDFYEQYF. Written as DNA, the CDR3 is TGTGCCAGCAGCTTTCGCAGGGACTTCTACGAGCAGTACTTC.

V is TRBV5-1 and J is TRBJ1-4; 9 nucleotides match TRBD1. Germline V gene lookup returns CDR1 SGHRS and CDR2 YFSETQ. V dropped 5 bases and J dropped 5; count of bases not matched to a gene: 7. The CDR3 is made up of 15 amino acids. Written as DNA, the CDR3 is TGCGCCAGCAGGTTATCCGGGACAGGGAATGAAAAACTGTTTTTT. It yields the protein CASRLSGTGNEKLFF.

The chain links TRBV5-1 to TRBJ1-2; TRBD1 matches at 7 bases. The V gene end was trimmed by 4 bases and the J gene end by 6 bases; junction bases not matched to a gene: 9. CDR3 length: 14 residues. Germline CDR1 and CDR2: SGHRS and YFSETQ. CDR3 loop: CASSIGTEINGYTF. CDR3 coding DNA: TGCGCCAGCAGCATAGGGACAGAAATAAATGGCTACACCTTC.

The rearrangement uses TRBV27 and TRBJ1-1; TRBD1 is a possible D gene (5 bases). The ends were cut back, 8 bases at V and 4 bases at J, with 17 bases in the middle. The length of the CDR3 is 14 residues. Germline assignment: CDR1 MNHEY and CDR2 SMNVEV (reference sequence). The CDR3, as DNA: TGTGCCAGCGACCGGGGGTTAAGGGGCACTGAAGCTTTCTTT. The encoded protein is CASDRGLRGTEAFF.

The sample holds a few counts of this clone. The V and J genes are TRBV6-2 or TRBV6-3 and TRBJ2-5, with 10 bases matching TRBD2. The CDR3 is 16 residues long. CDR1 MNHEY and CDR2 SVGEGT come from the germline V gene. Trimming removed 0 bases from V and 1 base from J; junction bases left unmatched: 2. Here the CDR3 DNA reads TGTGCCAGCAGTTACTCGGCTAGCGGGGGCCAAGAGACCCAGTACTTC. Amino acids: CASSYSASGGQETQYF.

The chain carries TRBV4-1 and TRBJ2-1, with D maybe TRBD2 (5 bases). This CDR3 region has 12 residues. Germline loops: CDR1 MGHRA, CDR2 YSYEKL. V gave up 6 bases and J gave up 10 bases, with 13 bases separating them. CDR3 loop: CASSTTSLEQFF. DNA of the CDR3: TGCGCCAGCAGTACCACTAGTCTCGAGCAGTTCTTC.

This clone showed up just a few times. The chain combines TRBV3-1 (or the pseudogene TRBV3-2) with TRBJ2-7; 10 bases line up with TRBD1. With V trimmed by 0 bases and J by 5 bases, 13 bases remained unmatched. The CDR3 contains 18 residues. In germline, CDR1 is LGHDT, CDR2 YNNKEL (reference sequence). CDR3: CASSQDYELSGTGDEQYF. The DNA for the CDR3 is TGTGCCAGCAGCCAAGATTACGAATTGTCAGGGACAGGGGACGAGCAGTACTTC.

The V and J genes are TRBV4-1 and TRBJ1-6; D is unresolved. The germline V gene encodes CDR1 MGHRA and CDR2 YSYEKL. Trimming shortened V by 0 bases and J by 9 bases, and 15 bases separated the two germline ends. This CDR3 has 16 amino acids. The CDR3 is CASSQDTGRIISPLHF. The CDR3 DNA reads TGCGCCAGCAGCCAAGATACGGGGAGGATCATTTCACCCCTCCACTTT.

V is TRBV7-2 and J is TRBJ2-5; tentative D call: TRBD2 (5 bases). The CDR3 contains 16 residues. Germline V CDR1 and CDR2: SGHTA, FQGNSA. The V end lost 1 base, the J end lost 7 bases, and 19 bases lay between the germline ends. CDR3 in DNA: TGTGCCAGCAGCTTAGACTTCCGCTTACCCCGGGGGACCCAGTACTTC. It yields the protein CASSLDFRLPRGTQYF. Complete variable domain (other parts from reference TRBV7-2 and TRBJ2-5): GAGVSQSPSNKVTEKGKDVELRCDPISGHTALYWYRQSLGQGLEFLIYFQGNSAPDKSGLPSDRFSAERTGGSVSTLTIQRTQQEDSAVYLCASSLDFRLPRGTQYFGPGTRLLVL.

This clone is a singleton in its sample. V and J are TRBV7-2 and TRBJ1-1, with 7 bases that match TRBD1. The germline gives CDR1 SGHTA, CDR2 FQGNSA. The CDR3 totals 14 residues. V dropped 4 bases and J dropped 4; count of bases not matched to a gene: 6. The CDR3 DNA follows: TGTGCCAGCAGCTGGGGGACAGTTGGCACTGAAGCTTTCTTT. Amino acid sequence: CASSWGTVGTEAFF.